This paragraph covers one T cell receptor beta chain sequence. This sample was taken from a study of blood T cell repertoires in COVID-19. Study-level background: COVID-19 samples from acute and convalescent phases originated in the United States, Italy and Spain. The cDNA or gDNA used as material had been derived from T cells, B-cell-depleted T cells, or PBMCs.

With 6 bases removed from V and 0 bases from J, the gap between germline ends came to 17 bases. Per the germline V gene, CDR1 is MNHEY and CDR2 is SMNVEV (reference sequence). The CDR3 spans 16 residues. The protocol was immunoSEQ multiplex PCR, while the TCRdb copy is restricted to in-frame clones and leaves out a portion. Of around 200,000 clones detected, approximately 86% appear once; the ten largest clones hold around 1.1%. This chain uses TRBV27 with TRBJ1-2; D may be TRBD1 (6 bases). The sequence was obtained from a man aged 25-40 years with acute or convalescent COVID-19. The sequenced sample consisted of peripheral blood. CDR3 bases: TGTGCCAGCAGCCCCCGCAGGGGCGCACCTAACTATGGCTACACCTTC. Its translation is CASSPRRGAPNYGYTF.